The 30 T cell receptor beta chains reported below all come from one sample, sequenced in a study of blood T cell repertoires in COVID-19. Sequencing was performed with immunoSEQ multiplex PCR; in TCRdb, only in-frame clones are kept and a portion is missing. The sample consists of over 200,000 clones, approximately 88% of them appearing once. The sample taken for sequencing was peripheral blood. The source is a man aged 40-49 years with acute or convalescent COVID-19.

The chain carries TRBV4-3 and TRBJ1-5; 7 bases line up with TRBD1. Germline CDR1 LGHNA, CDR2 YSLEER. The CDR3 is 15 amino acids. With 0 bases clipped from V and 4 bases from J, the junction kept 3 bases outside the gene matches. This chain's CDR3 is CASSQDGTENQPQHF. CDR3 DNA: TGCGCCAGCAGCCAAGATGGGACAGAAAATCAGCCCCAGCATTTT.

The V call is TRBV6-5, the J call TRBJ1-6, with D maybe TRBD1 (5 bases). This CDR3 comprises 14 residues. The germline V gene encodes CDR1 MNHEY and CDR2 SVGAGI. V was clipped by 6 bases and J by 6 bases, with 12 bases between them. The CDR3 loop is CASRSRDSNSPLHF. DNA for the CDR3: TGTGCCAGCAGATCCCGGGACTCTAATTCACCCCTCCACTTT.

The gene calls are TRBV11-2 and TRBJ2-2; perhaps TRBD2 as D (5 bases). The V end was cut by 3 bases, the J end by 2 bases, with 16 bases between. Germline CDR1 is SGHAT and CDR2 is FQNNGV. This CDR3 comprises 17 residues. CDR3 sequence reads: CASSFPRGLVNTGELFF. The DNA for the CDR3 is TGTGCCAGCAGCTTTCCCCGCGGGCTAGTTAACACCGGGGAGCTGTTTTTT.

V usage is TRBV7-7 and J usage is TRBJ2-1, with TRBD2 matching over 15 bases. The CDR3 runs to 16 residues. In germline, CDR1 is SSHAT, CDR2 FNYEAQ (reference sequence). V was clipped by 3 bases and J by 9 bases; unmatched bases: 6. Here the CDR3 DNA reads TGTGCCAGCAGCTTTGTGTGGACTAGCGGGAGGGGTGAGCAGTTCTTC. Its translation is CASSFVWTSGRGEQFF.

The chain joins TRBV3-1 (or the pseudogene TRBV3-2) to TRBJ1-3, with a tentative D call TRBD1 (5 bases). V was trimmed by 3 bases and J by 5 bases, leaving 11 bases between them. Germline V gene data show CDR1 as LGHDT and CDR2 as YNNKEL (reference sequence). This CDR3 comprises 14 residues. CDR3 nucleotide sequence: TGTGCCAGCAGCCACTCAGGGTTCCGAAACACCATATATTTT. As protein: CASSHSGFRNTIYF.

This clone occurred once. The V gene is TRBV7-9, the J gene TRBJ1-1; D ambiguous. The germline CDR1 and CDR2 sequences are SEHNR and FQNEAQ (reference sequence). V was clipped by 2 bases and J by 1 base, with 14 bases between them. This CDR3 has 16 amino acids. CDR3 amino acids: CASSLWVSQANTEAFF. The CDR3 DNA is TGTGCCAGCAGCTTATGGGTATCGCAGGCGAACACTGAAGCTTTCTTT.

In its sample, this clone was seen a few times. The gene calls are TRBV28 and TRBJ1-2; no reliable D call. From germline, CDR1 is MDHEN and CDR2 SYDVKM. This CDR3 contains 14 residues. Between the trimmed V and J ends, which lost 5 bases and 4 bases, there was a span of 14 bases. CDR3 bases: TGTGCCAGCAGTCCCCCCGGCGGATTCTATGGCTACACCTTC. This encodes CASSPPGGFYGYTF.

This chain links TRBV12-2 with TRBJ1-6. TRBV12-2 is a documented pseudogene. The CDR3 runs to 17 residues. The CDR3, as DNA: TGTGCAAGTCGCTTAGTAGTGCCGGGTTCTAATAATTCACCCCTCCACTTT. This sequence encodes CASRLVVPGSNNSPLHF.

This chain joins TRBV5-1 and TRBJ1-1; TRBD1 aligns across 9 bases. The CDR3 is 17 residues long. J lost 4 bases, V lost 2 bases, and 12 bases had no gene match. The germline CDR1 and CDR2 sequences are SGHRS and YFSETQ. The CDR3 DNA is TGCGCCAGCAGCTTAATAATCGGGGGACAGGGTGTCACTGAAGCTTTCTTT. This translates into CASSLIIGGQGVTEAFF.

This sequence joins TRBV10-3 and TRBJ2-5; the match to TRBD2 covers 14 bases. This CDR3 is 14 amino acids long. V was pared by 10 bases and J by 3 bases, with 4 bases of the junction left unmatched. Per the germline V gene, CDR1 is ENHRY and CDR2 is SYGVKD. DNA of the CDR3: TGTGCCACTATGACTAGCGGGAGGGAAGAGACCCAGTACTTC. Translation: CATMTSGREETQYF.

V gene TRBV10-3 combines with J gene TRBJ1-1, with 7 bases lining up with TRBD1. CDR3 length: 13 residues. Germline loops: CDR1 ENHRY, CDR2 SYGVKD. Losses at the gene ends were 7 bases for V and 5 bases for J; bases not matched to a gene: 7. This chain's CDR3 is CAINMDRTTEAFF. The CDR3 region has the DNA TGTGCCATCAATATGGACAGGACGACTGAAGCTTTCTTT.

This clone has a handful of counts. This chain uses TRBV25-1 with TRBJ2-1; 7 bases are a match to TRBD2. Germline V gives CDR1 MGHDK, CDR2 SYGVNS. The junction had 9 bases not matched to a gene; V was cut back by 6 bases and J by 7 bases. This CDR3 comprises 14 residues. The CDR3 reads CASRESGEGNEQFF. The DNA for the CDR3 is TGTGCCAGCAGGGAGTCCGGGGAGGGAAATGAGCAGTTCTTC.

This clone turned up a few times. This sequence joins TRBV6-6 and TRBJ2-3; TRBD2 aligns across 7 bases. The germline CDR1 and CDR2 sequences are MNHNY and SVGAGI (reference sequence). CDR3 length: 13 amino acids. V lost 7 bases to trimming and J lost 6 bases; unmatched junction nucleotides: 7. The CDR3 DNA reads TGTGCCAGCACCCAATTGCGGGGGGATACGCAGTATTTT. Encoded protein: CASTQLRGDTQYF.

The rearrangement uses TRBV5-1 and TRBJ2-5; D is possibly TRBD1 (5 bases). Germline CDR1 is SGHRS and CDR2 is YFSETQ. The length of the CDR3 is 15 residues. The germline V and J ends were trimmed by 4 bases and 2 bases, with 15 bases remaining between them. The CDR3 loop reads CASSRAGSGQETQYF. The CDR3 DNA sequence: TGCGCCAGCAGCCGGGCCGGGTCAGGGCAAGAGACCCAGTACTTC. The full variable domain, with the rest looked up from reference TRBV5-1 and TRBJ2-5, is KAGVTQTPRYLIKTRGQQVTLSCSPISGHRSVSWYQQTPGQGLQFLFEYFSETQRNKGNFPGRFSGRQFSNSRSEMNVSTLELGDSALYLCASSRAGSGQETQYFGPGTRLLVL.

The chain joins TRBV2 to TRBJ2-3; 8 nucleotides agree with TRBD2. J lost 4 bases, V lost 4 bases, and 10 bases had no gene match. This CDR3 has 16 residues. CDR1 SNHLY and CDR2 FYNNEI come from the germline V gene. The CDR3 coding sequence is TGTGCCAGCAGTGTTTTAGGCGGGAGGAGCGCAGATACGCAGTATTTT. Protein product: CASSVLGGRSADTQYF. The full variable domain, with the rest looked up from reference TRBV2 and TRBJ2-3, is EPEVTQTPSHQVTQMGQEVILRCVPISNHLYFYWYRQILGQKVEFLVSFYNNEISEKSEIFDDQFSVERPDGSNFTLKIRSTKLEDSAMYFCASSVLGGRSADTQYFGPGTRLTVL.

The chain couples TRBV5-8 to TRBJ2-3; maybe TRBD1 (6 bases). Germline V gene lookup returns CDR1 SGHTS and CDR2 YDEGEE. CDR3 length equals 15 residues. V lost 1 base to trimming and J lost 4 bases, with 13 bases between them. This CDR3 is CASSLSTGSPDTQYF. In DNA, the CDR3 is TGTGCCAGCAGCTTGTCTACAGGGTCCCCAGATACGCAGTATTTT.

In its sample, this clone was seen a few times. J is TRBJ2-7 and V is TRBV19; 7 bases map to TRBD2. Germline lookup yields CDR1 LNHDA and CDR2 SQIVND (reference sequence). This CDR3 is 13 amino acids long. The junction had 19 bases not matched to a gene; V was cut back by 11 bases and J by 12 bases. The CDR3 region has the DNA TGTGCCGTATCGGGGCCAGCGGGATCTGCCTTGTACTTC. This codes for CAVSGPAGSALYF.

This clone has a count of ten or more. The DNA of the CDR3 is TGTGCCAGCAGTCCTACTAGCGGGGAGGCTTACGAGCAGTACTTC. This sequence encodes CASSPTSGEAYEQYF. The V and J genes are TRBV6-5 and TRBJ2-7; 10 bases are a match to TRBD2. J was trimmed by 4 bases and V by 5 bases; bases with no gene match: 8. Germline values: CDR1 MNHEY, CDR2 SVGAGI. The CDR3 is 15 amino acids.

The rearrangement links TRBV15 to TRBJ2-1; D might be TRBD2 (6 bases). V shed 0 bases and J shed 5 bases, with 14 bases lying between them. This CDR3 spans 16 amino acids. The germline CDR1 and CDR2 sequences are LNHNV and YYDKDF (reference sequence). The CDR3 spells CATSRDWRGGNNEQFF. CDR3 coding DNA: TGTGCCACCAGCAGAGATTGGAGGGGAGGTAACAATGAGCAGTTCTTC.

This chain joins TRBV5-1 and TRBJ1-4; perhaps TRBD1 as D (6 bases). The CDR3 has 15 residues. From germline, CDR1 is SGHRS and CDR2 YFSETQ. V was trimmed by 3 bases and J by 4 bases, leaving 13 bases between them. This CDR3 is CASSSGDALNEKLFF. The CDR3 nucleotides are TGCGCCAGCAGCTCAGGGGACGCTCTTAATGAAAAACTGTTTTTT.

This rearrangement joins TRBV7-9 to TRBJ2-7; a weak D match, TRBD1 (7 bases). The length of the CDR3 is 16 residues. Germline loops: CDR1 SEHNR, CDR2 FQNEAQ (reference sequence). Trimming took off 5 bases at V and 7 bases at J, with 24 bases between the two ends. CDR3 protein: CASSPRGRGAAGEQYF. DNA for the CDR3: TGTGCCAGCAGCCCGCGCGGCAGGGGGGCGGCTGGAGAGCAGTACTTC.

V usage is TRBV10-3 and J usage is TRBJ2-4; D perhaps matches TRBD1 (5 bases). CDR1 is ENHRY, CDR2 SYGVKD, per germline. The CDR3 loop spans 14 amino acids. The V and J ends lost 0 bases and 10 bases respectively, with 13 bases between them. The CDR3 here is CAISESDRKGIQYF. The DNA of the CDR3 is TGTGCCATCAGTGAGTCGGATAGGAAGGGGATTCAGTACTTC.

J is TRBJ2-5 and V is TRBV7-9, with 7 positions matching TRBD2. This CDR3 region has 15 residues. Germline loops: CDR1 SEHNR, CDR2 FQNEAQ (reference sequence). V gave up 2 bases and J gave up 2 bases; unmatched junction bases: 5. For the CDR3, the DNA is TGTGCCAGCAGCTTACAGGGAGCGGGGCAAGAGACCCAGTACTTC. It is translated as CASSLQGAGQETQYF.

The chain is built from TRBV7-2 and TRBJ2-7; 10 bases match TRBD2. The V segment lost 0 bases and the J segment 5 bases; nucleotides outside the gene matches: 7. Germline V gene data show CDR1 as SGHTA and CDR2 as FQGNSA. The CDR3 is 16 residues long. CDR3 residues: CASSLAPSGSTHEQYF. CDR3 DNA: TGTGCCAGCAGCTTAGCTCCTAGCGGGAGCACGCACGAGCAGTACTTC.

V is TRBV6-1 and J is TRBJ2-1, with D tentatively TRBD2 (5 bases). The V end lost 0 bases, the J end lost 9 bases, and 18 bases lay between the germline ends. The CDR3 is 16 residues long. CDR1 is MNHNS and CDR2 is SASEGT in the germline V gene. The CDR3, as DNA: TGTGCCAGCAGTGAAGCTAGTCTAGCCCCCACCGGTGAGCAGTTCTTC. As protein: CASSEASLAPTGEQFF.

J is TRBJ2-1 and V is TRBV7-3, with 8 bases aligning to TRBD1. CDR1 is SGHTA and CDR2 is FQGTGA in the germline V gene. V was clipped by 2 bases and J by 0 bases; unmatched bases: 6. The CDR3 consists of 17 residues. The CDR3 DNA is TGTGCCAGCAGCTTATCAGGGGGCTGGAGCTCCTACAATGAGCAGTTCTTC. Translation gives CASSLSGGWSSYNEQFF. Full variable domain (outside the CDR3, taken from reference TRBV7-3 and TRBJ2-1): GAGVSQTPSNKVTEKGKYVELRCDPISGHTALYWYRQSLGQGPEFLIYFQGTGAADDSGLPNDRFFAVRPEGSVSTLKIQRTERGDSAVYLCASSLSGGWSSYNEQFFGPGTRLTVL.

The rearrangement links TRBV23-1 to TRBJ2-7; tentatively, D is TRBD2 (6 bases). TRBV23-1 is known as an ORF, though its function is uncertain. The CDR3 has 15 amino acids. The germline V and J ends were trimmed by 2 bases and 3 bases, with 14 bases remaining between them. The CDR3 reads CASSQRAGYFYEQYF. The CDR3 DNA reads TGCGCCAGCAGTCAACGCGCGGGATACTTCTACGAGCAGTACTTC.

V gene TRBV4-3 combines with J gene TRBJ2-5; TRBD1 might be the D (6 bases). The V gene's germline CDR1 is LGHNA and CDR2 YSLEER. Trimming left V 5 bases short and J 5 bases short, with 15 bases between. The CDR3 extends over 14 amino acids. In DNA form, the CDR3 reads TGCGCCAGCAGCGAACGGACAGTGGGGGAGACCCAGTACTTC. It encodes CASSERTVGETQYF.

CDR3 sequence: CASSIRGEIYTEAFF. CDR3 nucleotides: TGTGCCAGTAGTATAAGGGGCGAGATCTACACTGAAGCTTTCTTT. The V and J genes are TRBV19 and TRBJ1-1; TRBD1 is a possible D gene (5 bases). This CDR3 region has 15 residues. Germline values: CDR1 LNHDA, CDR2 SQIVND (reference sequence). Deletions cut 2 bases from V and 3 bases from J, with 13 bases between.

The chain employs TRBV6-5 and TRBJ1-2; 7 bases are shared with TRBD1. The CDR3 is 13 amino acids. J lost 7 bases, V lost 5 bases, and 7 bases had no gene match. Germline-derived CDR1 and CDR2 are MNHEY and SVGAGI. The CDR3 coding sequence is TGTGCCAGCAGTCGGGACAGTCTCAGTGGCTACACCTTC. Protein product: CASSRDSLSGYTF.